This record covers a single TCR beta chain. The antigen remains undetermined. Conventional CD4 T cells were sorted as CD4+CD127+ cells. This record belongs to a study of B cell selection in AIRE deficiency. Notes on the study in general: Roughly 31% of healthy-shared Treg TCRbeta sequences appeared in patient Tconv cells. Shared Treg sequences were biased toward short CDR3s with few non-templated nucleotide insertions.

Clones were read by immunoSEQ multiplex PCR, and TCRdb kept only the in-frame ones, dropping some. The sample contains under 30,000 clones, approximately 96% of which appear only once. The specimen was conventional CD4+ T cells sorted from PBMCs. This clonotype was obtained from a human donor with AIRE deficiency.

Here the CDR3 reads CASSYNAYLYNEQFF. In DNA form, the CDR3 reads TGTGCCAGCAGTTACAACGCTTACCTCTACAATGAGCAGTTCTTC. The chain couples TRBV6-5 to TRBJ2-1; D gene unclear. CDR1 MNHEY and CDR2 SVGAGI come from the germline V gene. The CDR3 contains 15 residues. Trimming shortened V by 2 bases and J by 3 bases, and 11 bases separated the two germline ends.